The rows below give T cell receptor beta chains drawn from one sample of a study of T-cell reconstitution after alpha-beta-depleted transplantation in children. A single record per CDR3 protein comes from TCRdb applying MiXCR to the PCR reads. The sample lists some 600,000 distinct CDR3 sequences; 10% to 15% were seen once. Sequencing used PBMCs, mostly from graft donor cells, obtained 360 days after TCRalphabeta/CD19-depleted stem cell transplant. The receptors stem from a male patient between 5 and 17 years old who had a stem cell transplant for acute myeloid leukemia, so the T cells may come from the graft donor. Each CDR3 is given with its conserved first and last residue. The D gene is left open where the match is weak. Size values are once, few and many counts, or a class for expanded clones, and some rows have none.

J gene	D gene	V gene	clone size	CDR3 DNA	CDR3 protein
TRBJ2-1	TRBD2	TRBV14	few	TGTGCCAGCAGCCCCCAACCGACTAGCGGGAGGAATGAGCAGTTCTTC	CASSPQPTSGRNEQFF
TRBJ2-1	.	TRBV12-3/TRBV12-4	.	TGTGCCAGCAGCCACCGACTGGGCACAGACAATGAGCAGTTCTTC	CASSHRLGTDNEQFF
TRBJ2-1	.	TRBV28	.	TGTGCCAGCAGTTTTCCGAGGGTTCACAATCAGCAGTTCTTC	CASSFPRVHNQQFF
TRBJ1-3	.	TRBV20-1	.	TGCAGTGCTAGGCCCATCCTCAATGGGGTCTTAGGAAACACCATATATTTT	CSARPILNGVLGNTIYF
TRBJ2-7	.	TRBV11-1	once	TGTGCCAGCAGTCACACTAGAAGATACGAGCAGTACTTC	CASSHTRRYEQYF
TRBJ2-1	TRBD2	TRBV6-1	.	TGTGCCAGCAGTGAGACTAGCGGGAGGTTTTACAATGAGCAGTTCTTC	CASSETSGRFYNEQFF
TRBJ1-5	.	TRBV3-1	few	TGTGCCAGCAGCACCGCGGGGCCCCTTCACAATCAGCCCCAGCATTTT	CASSTAGPLHNQPQHF
TRBJ2-3	.	TRBV4-1	many	TGCGCCAGCAGCCAAGTTGGACAGGATACGCAGTATTTT	CASSQVGQDTQYF
TRBJ1-5	.	TRBV7-2	.	TGTGCCAGCAGCTCCCCCGGGGGCGCGAAATTGGGCAATCAGCCCCAGCATTTT	CASSSPGGAKLGNQPQHF
TRBJ2-1	.	TRBV5-1	few	TGCGCCAGCAGCTTGGTTCCGGACAATGAGCAGTTCTTC	CASSLVPDNEQFF
TRBJ2-3	.	TRBV28	many	TGTGCCAGCCTCATTGGGAATACGCAGTATTTT	CASLIGNTQYF
TRBJ2-5	TRBD2	TRBV14	few	TGTGCCAGCAGCCAAGGGCTAGCGGGATCCCAAGAGACCCAGTACTTC	CASSQGLAGSQETQYF
TRBJ2-2	.	TRBV28	few	TGTGCCAGCAGTTTTGACCCAAAACTAGCCGTCGCGAACACCGGGGAGCTGTTTTTT	CASSFDPKLAVANTGELFF
TRBJ1-5	TRBD1	TRBV3-1	.	TGTGCCTGCAGCCGACAGGGAGGGCCCTATAGCAATCAGCCCCAGCATTTT	CACSRQGGPYSNQPQHF
TRBJ2-3	TRBD2	TRBV3-1	many	TGTGCCAGCAGCCAAGGGACTAGCGGGAGGTTCAAGTATTTT	CASSQGTSGRFKYF
TRBJ2-7	TRBD2	TRBV5-1	many	TGTGCCAGTAGCGGGCGCGCCTACGAGCAGTACTTC	CASSGRAYEQYF
TRBJ2-2	.	TRBV7-3	.	TGTGCCAGCAGCTTAAGTCATCTGGGGACCGGGGAGCTGTTTTTT	CASSLSHLGTGELFF
TRBJ2-7	TRBD1	TRBV18	few	TGTGCCAGCGCTCCCCGCGACAGGGATTTTTACGAGCAGTACTTC	CASAPRDRDFYEQYF
TRBJ2-7	TRBD1	TRBV5-1	once	TGCGCCAGCAGCTTTCGGGACAGCTACGAGGGGCAGTACTTC	CASSFRDSYEGQYF
TRBJ2-7	TRBD2	TRBV11-2	few	TGTGCCAGCAGCTTACTCCCCCAGCGGGAGGTGAGCTCCTACGAGCAGTACTTC	CASSLLPQREVSSYEQYF
TRBJ2-5	.	TRBV28	.	TGTGCCAGCAGTTTTACTGTAGGCGCCACTCTCCAAGAGACCCAGTACTTC	CASSFTVGATLQETQYF
TRBJ2-7	.	TRBV20-1	.	TGCAGTGCTGGGGACCCGGGACCCCATAGGTACGAGCAGTACTTC	CSAGDPGPHRYEQYF
TRBJ2-1	.	TRBV3-1	.	TGTGCCAGCAGCCAAGATGGTAGGGCAAATGAGCAGTTCTTC	CASSQDGRANEQFF
TRBJ2-7	.	TRBV28	.	TGTGCCAGCAGTTCCACGGGACATCCCTACGAGCAGTACTTC	CASSSTGHPYEQYF
TRBJ2-7	.	TRBV7-9	.	TGTGCCAGCAGATATACTAGCTCCTACGAGCAGTACTTC	CASRYTSSYEQYF
TRBJ2-1	.	TRBV6-2/TRBV6-3	many	TGTGCCAGCAGTTACTCGACTACAGCCGGAGCGCATGAGCAGTTCTTC	CASSYSTTAGAHEQFF
TRBJ1-2	.	TRBV12-3/TRBV12-4	.	TGTGCCACCCTTTTGGGATATGGCTACACCTTC	CATLLGYGYTF
TRBJ1-5	.	TRBV27	.	TGTGCCAGCAGTTTATCTGTAGGGCCGGGAAATCAGCCCCAGCATTTT	CASSLSVGPGNQPQHF
TRBJ2-7	TRBD2	TRBV20-1	few	TGCAGTGCTAGAGATGGGGGACTAGCGGGAGCCAAGAGCAACGAGCAGTACTTC	CSARDGGLAGAKSNEQYF
TRBJ2-1	.	TRBV20-1	few	TGCAGTGCCTTGACCTTAGATCCGGAGACCTACAATGAGCAGTTCTTC	CSALTLDPETYNEQFF
TRBJ2-1	.	TRBV14	.	TGTGCCAGCAGCCTGTCCTACGGAGGGTCCTACAATGAGCAGTTCTTC	CASSLSYGGSYNEQFF
TRBJ1-4	.	TRBV20-1	.	TGCTGTGCTAGAGATGTCCCTCGCAGGGGCAGGGGTGAAAAACTGTTTTTT	CCARDVPRRGRGEKLFF
TRBJ2-1	TRBD2	TRBV30	.	TGTGCCTGGAGTGTAAAGGGATTCGGGTGGAGCGGGAGGGCCACAGAGCAGTTCTTC	CAWSVKGFGWSGRATEQFF
TRBJ2-1	.	TRBV10-3	many	TGTGCCATCAGTGGACCCGTAACGAGTGAGCAGTTCTTC	CAISGPVTSEQFF
TRBJ2-1	.	TRBV6-5	.	TGTGCCAGCAGACTAGCGCGGGGGCACAATGAGCAGTTCTTC	CASRLARGHNEQFF
TRBJ2-1	TRBD2	TRBV20-1	.	TGCAGTGCGCCGACTAGCGGGAGCTCCTACAATGAGCAGTTCTTC	CSAPTSGSSYNEQFF
TRBJ2-5	.	TRBV5-8	many	TGTGCCAGCAGGGCCCCAGGGAGGGAGACCCAGTACTTC	CASRAPGRETQYF
TRBJ2-3	.	TRBV6-2/TRBV6-3	.	TGTGCCAGCAGTTCCTTGAGGGCAGGGGACACAGATACGCAGTATTTT	CASSSLRAGDTDTQYF
TRBJ2-1	.	TRBV5-1	.	TGCGCCAGCAGCGCTCGAGTTCATGAGCAGTTCTTC	CASSARVHEQFF